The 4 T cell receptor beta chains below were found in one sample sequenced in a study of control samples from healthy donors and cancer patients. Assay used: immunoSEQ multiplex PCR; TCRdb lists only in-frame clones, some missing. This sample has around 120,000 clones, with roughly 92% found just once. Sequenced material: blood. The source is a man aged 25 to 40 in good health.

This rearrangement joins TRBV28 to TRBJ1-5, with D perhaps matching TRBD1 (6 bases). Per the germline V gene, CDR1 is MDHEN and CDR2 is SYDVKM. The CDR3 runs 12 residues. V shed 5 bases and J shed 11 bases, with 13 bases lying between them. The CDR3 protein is CASSLGGGAQHF. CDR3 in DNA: TGTGCCAGCAGTCTAGGGGGTGGGGCCCAGCATTTT.

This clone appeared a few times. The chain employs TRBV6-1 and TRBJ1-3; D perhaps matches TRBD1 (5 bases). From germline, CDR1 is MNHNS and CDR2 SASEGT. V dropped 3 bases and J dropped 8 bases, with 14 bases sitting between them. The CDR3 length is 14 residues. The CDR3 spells CASSESAEGHTIYF. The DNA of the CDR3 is TGTGCCAGCAGTGAGTCGGCCGAGGGACACACCATATATTTT.

The CDR3 bases are TGTGCCAGCACCCTAATTGGGACCGGGGAGCTGTTTTTT. Translated: CASTLIGTGELFF. This chain connects TRBV7-7 to TRBJ2-2; D not resolved. Trimming pared 7 bases from V and 5 bases from J, leaving 11 bases between. CDR1 is SSHAT, CDR2 FNYEAQ, per germline (reference sequence). The CDR3 has 13 amino acids. The full variable domain, its missing parts supplied by reference TRBV7-7 and TRBJ2-2, is GAGVSQSPRYKVTKRGQDVTLRCDPISSHATLYWYQQALGQGPEFLTYFNYEAQPDKSGLPSDRFSAERPEGSISTLTIQRTEQRDSAMYRCASTLIGTGELFFGEGSRLTVL.

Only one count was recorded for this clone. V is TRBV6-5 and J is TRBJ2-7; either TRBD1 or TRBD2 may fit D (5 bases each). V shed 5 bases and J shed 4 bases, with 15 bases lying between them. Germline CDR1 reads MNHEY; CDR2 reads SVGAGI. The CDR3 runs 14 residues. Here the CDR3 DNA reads TGTGCCAGCAGTACGGGACCCCTAGGTTACGAGCAGTACGTC. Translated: CASSTGPLGYEQYV.